These 5 T cell receptor beta chains share one sample of origin, sequenced in a study of blood T cell repertoires in COVID-19. Using immunoSEQ multiplex PCR, the repertoire was profiled, and TCRdb retains in-frame clones only, with some absent. The sample shows about 26,000 clones, over 85% of them seen only once. Material for sequencing was peripheral blood. All receptors derive from a human donor with active COVID-19. The donor label of this sample is uncertain.

This chain uses TRBV7-8 with TRBJ1-4, with 7 bases fitting TRBD1. V was pared by 5 bases and J by 0 bases, with 6 bases of the junction left unmatched. The V gene's germline CDR1 is SGHVS and CDR2 FQNEAQ. This CDR3 region has 16 residues. In DNA, the CDR3 is TGTGCCAGCAGCAAAACAGGGGTAACAACTAATGAAAAACTGTTTTTT. It codes for CASSKTGVTTNEKLFF.

J is TRBJ1-2 and V is TRBV7-2; 10 bases are a match to TRBD1. Trimming at V came to 8 bases and at J to 2 bases, leaving 5 bases not matched to a gene. Germline-derived CDR1 and CDR2 are SGHTA and FQGNSA. The CDR3 consists of 14 residues. The CDR3 here is CASGWGQGNYGYTF. DNA of the CDR3: TGTGCCAGCGGCTGGGGACAGGGGAACTATGGCTACACCTTC. The whole variable domain, remainder taken from reference TRBV7-2 and TRBJ1-2, is GAGVSQSPSNKVTEKGKDVELRCDPISGHTALYWYRQSLGQGLEFLIYFQGNSAPDKSGLPSDRFSAERTGGSVSTLTIQRTQQEDSAVYLCASGWGQGNYGYTFGSGTRLTVV.

The chain uses TRBV6-5 and TRBJ2-1; the match to TRBD1 covers 11 bases. Trimming took 6 bases from V and 6 from J; bases not matched to a gene: 7. Germline values: CDR1 MNHEY, CDR2 SVGAGI. The CDR3 extends over 15 amino acids. The CDR3 sequence is CASSRAGTGGNEQFF. CDR3 coding DNA: TGTGCCAGCAGCCGGGCCGGGACAGGGGGCAATGAGCAGTTCTTC.

The chain has TRBV7-6 and TRBJ2-5; D gene ambiguous. Trimming left V 3 bases short and J 0 bases short, with 14 bases between. Germline loops: CDR1 SGHVS, CDR2 FNYEAQ. The CDR3 runs 16 residues. The DNA of the CDR3 is TGTGCCAGCAGCTTGGCCCGTGGTGCTTACCAAGAGACCCAGTACTTC. Translating gives CASSLARGAYQETQYF.

The genes are TRBV7-2 and TRBJ1-5; 7 bases agree with TRBD1. The ends lost 5 bases at V and 4 bases at J; junction bases unmatched: 8. This CDR3 region has 15 residues. Germline V gene data show CDR1 as SGHTA and CDR2 as FQGNSA. This CDR3 reads CASSPGQTPNQPQHF. The DNA of the CDR3 is TGTGCCAGCAGCCCGGGACAGACACCGAATCAGCCCCAGCATTTT.